This T cell receptor (beta chain) is drawn from a study of T-cell reconstitution after alpha-beta-depleted transplantation in children. TCRbeta library preparation incorporated unique molecular identifiers. TCRdb reanalysed the PCR reads using MiXCR and keeps one entry per CDR3 protein. The table lists 450,000 to 600,000 distinct CDR3 sequences, less than 35% of them singletons, with approximately 2.3% in the top ten. Sequenced here: PBMCs from the stem cell graft donor, sampled from the stem cell graft. The clonotype was recovered from a human donor who donated a stem cell graft to a child with aplastic anemia.

CDR3: CATRGDHSYEQYF. CDR3 nucleotides: TGTGCCACCAGGGGGGATCACTCCTACGAGCAGTACTTC. The chain has TRBV24-1 and TRBJ2-7, with D perhaps being TRBD1 or TRBD2 (5 bases each). This CDR3 has 13 residues. From germline, CDR1 is KGHDR and CDR2 SFDVKD. V was clipped by 7 bases and J by 0 bases, with 9 bases between them.